What follows is one T cell receptor (beta chain) and its context. Its antigen is still unknown. Base qualities are not recorded, but no much larger clone differs from it by a single base. The method was the immunoSEQ multiplex PCR assay. The immuneACCESS repertoire file appears here via TCRdb, limited to in-frame rearrangements. These files lack a portion of the clones; in checked studies, under half of the deficit traces to unresolved V genes, and the cause of the others is not known. The sample profile shows 34,000 or so clones; roughly 79% of them were found once. The ten largest clones add up to 3.8% of the sample. The sample is drawn from a study of T cells in narcolepsy (dated by TCRdb to the late 2010s). About the full investigation: The study enrolled patients with narcolepsy type 1 or type 2 (NT1, NT2) together with healthy control donors. The study used TCR Vbeta sequencing to track clonotypes in blood and CSF while looking for autoreactive T cells in narcolepsy patients that target self-antigens of hypocretin neurons (hypocretin, TRIB2).

Study-level results and caveats: Patients and controls had similar numbers of sequenced blood memory CD4+ clonotypes, with averages of approximately 40,000 in patients and some 36,000 in controls. Plots that compared CSF and blood CD4+ T cell clonotypes from the same patient highlighted HCRT-specific and TRIB2-specific autoreactive clonotypes. According to the report, autoreactive clonotypes were detected serially in the blood of the same patients and of different patients, but not in healthy controls. Certain blood memory CD4+ repertoires from patients and controls had no sequences that matched autoreactive T cell clones.

For TCR Vbeta sequencing, memory CD4+ T cells were sorted ex vivo from the peripheral blood of both healthy controls and narcolepsy patients. V is reduced by 0 bases and J by 13 bases, leaving a spacing of 16 bases between them. Including cysteine and phenylalanine, the CDR3 has 15 amino acids. The retained sequence is limited to the CDR3, 45 bases, with the frame set at the first base. The germline V gene encodes CDR1 MGHDK and CDR2 SYGVNS. The sequencing sample was made of memory (CD45RA-) CD4+ T cells from blood. The cell subset or site label of this sample denotes: memory T cells sorted ex vivo from peripheral blood. This TCR came from a human donor in good health. The sequence is built from TRBV25-1 and TRBJ2-6, with an unclear D gene assignment. The DNA is TGTGCCAGCAGTGAATACCTCGGGCAGGATCCAGTCCTGACTTTC. Protein translation: CASSEYLGQDPVLTF. Joined to the reference TRBV25-1 and TRBJ2-6 proteins, this CDR3 gives the full variable domain: EADIYQTPRYLVIGTGKKITLECSQTMGHDKMYWYQQDPGMELHLIHYSYGVNSTEKGDLSSESTVSRIRTEHFPLTLESARPSHTSQYLCASSEYLGQDPVLTFGAGSRLTVL.